This TCR beta chain emerged from a study of technical replicates of blood from a few donors. The assay was immunoSEQ multiplex PCR, and TCRdb's table has in-frame clones only and misses some. The data contain some 71,000 clones, approximately 96% of them singletons. The CDR3 is 14 residues long. V lost 0 bases and J 0 bases, leaving 7 bases between the germline ends. Germline CDR1 and CDR2: SGDLS and YYNGEE. V and J are TRBV9 and TRBJ2-7; D not resolved. The source of this sequence is a human donor in good health. What was sequenced was T cells isolated from PBMCs. DNA of the CDR3: TGTGCCAGCAGCGTAGGTGACACCTCCTACGAGCAGTACTTC. Amino acids: CASSVGDTSYEQYF.